The entry that follows covers one TCR beta chain sequence. This sample is part of a study of T cell repertoires in ileal Crohn's disease. Study-wide context: Median disease duration was roughly 7.9 years; around 35% smoked at surgery. Every patient was operated on for stricturing (approximately 60%) or penetrating (approximately 40%) complications.

Sequenced by immunoSEQ multiplex PCR; TCRdb stores in-frame clones only, minus some. Here the sample spans about 12,000 clones, around three quarters being singletons. The sequenced sample consisted of ileal tissue. The source is an adult with Crohn's disease.

The CDR3 DNA is TGTGCCAGCAGTGGAGCCCCGACAGGGTGGAATGAAAAACTGTTTTTT. As protein: CASSGAPTGWNEKLFF. The V call is TRBV2, the J call TRBJ1-4, with 7 bases lining up with TRBD1. V trimming: 4 bases; J trimming: 5 bases; junction bases outside the gene matches: 10. The CDR3 is made up of 16 amino acids. From germline, CDR1 is SNHLY and CDR2 FYNNEI.